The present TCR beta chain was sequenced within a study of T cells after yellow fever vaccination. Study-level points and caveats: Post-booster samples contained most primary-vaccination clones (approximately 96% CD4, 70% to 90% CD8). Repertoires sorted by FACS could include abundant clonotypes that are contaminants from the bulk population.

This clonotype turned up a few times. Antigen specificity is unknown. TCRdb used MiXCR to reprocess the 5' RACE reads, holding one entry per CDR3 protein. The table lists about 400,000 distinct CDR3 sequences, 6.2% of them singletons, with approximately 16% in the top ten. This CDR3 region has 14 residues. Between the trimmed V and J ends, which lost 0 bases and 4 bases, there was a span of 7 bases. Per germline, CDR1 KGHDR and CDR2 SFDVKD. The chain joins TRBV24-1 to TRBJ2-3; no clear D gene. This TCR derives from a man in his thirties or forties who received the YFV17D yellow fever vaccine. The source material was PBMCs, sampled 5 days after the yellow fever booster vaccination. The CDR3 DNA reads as TGTGCCACCAGTGATTTGGGCGTCGCAGATACGCAGTATTTT. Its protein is CATSDLGVADTQYF.